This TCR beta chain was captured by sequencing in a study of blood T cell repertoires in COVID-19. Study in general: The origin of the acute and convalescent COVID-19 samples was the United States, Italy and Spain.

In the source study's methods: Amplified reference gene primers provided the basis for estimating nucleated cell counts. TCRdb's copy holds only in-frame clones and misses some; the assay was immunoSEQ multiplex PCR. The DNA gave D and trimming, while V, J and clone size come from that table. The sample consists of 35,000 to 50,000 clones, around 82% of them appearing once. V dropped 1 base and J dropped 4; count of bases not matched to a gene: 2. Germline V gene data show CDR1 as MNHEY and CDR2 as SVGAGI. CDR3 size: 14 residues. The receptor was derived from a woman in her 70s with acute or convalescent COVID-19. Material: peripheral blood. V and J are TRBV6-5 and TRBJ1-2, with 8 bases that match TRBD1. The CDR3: CASSYLGTGYGYTF. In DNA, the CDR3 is TGTGCCAGCAGTTACTTGGGGACAGGCTATGGCTACACCTTC.